The present TCR beta chain was sequenced within a study of beta chain features in type 1 diabetes. Study at large: In age, gender and cell yields, patients were similar to healthy donors.

The CDR3 length is 15 residues. Germline assignment: CDR1 MNHEY and CDR2 SMNVEV (reference sequence). After removal of 6 bases from V and 7 bases from J, the junction contained 9 bases not matched to a gene. Study-level results: Any role of HLA type in TCRB rearrangement remained unresolved here. Type 1 diabetes patients showed fewer insertions and more deletions at VDJ junctions.

The entirety of the isolated RNA underwent reverse transcription, so expressed TCRB transcripts were sequenced. Sequencing of naive, central memory and regulatory T cell samples gave an average of roughly 4 million reads. The data were produced by immunoSEQ multiplex PCR, yet TCRdb's version contains in-frame clones alone and is incomplete. The sample lists more than 300,000 clones; over 9.5% were seen once. With respect to this clone: Antigen unknown.

Sequencing was performed on naive CD4+ T cells from blood. The receptor was isolated from a man between 18 and 29 years old in good health. The chain combines TRBV27 with TRBJ2-2, with TRBD1 matching over 9 bases. CDR3 region: CASSQNRGRVGELFF. The CDR3, as DNA: TGTGCCAGCAGCCAAAACAGGGGGCGCGTCGGGGAGCTGTTTTTT.